Listed here are 9 T cell receptor beta chains from one sample, sequenced in a study of CD8 T cells in ankylosing spondylitis. Each CDR3 protein is one row after TCRdb ran MiXCR on the 5' RACE reads. The repertoire holds approximately 250,000 distinct CDR3 sequences, with under 30% as singletons. The sample consisted of blood, either unsorted or a sorted T cell fraction (not recorded which). These receptors all come from a male donor with ankylosing spondylitis or in good health (not recorded which).

The sample holds many counts of this clonotype. This chain joins TRBV2 and TRBJ2-1; no clear D gene. This CDR3 region has 14 residues. Trimming took off 0 bases at V and 4 bases at J, with 7 bases between the two ends. CDR1 is SNHLY, CDR2 FYNNEI, per germline. For the CDR3, the DNA is TGTGCCAGCAGTGAAGCCCCCAGATACAATGAGCAGTTCTTC. Translated: CASSEAPRYNEQFF.

This clonotype was recorded at least ten times. V usage is TRBV20-1 and J usage is TRBJ2-7, with TRBD1 as a possible D gene (6 bases). Per the germline V gene, CDR1 is DFQATT and CDR2 is SNEGSKA (reference sequence). The V end was cut by 3 bases, the J end by 0 bases, with 12 bases between. The CDR3 totals 14 residues. CDR3 coding DNA: TGCAGTGCTAGGGCGGACAGCAGCTCCTACGAGCAGTACTTC. Its protein product is CSARADSSSYEQYF.

The J gene is TRBJ2-7, the V gene TRBV20-1; the D is unclear. The CDR3 is 14 residues long. V was shortened by 3 bases and J by 1 base, with 13 bases between the two germline ends. Looked up from germline, CDR1 is DFQATT and CDR2 is SNEGSKA (reference sequence). The CDR3 region is CSARYQPLSYEQYF. CDR3 coding DNA: TGCAGTGCTAGGTACCAGCCCCTTTCCTACGAGCAGTACTTC.

The chain employs TRBV12-3 or TRBV12-4 and TRBJ1-2, with TRBD1 matching 9 bases. Unmatched junction bases numbered 7, after V lost 5 bases and J lost 6 bases. The CDR3 is 14 amino acids. CDR3 in amino acids: CASSPGQGRDGYTF. DNA of the CDR3: TGTGCCAGCAGTCCAGGACAGGGGAGGGATGGCTACACCTTC.

This clonotype was found many times. The rearrangement joins TRBV20-1 to TRBJ2-5; D not certain. From germline, CDR1 is DFQATT and CDR2 SNEGSKA (reference sequence). The germline V and J ends were trimmed by 0 bases and 1 base, with 9 bases remaining between them. CDR3 length: 14 amino acids. The CDR3 spells CSARDQSRQETQYF. The CDR3 DNA sequence: TGCAGTGCTAGAGATCAGTCCCGCCAAGAGACCCAGTACTTC.

The V gene is TRBV3-1, the J gene TRBJ2-5; possibly TRBD1 or TRBD2 for D (5 bases each). Germline-derived CDR1 and CDR2 are LGHDT and YNNKEL (reference sequence). The V gene lost 2 bases and the J gene lost 2 bases, with 15 bases spanning the gap. The CDR3 consists of 16 residues. CDR3 in amino acids: CASSQPGRSVQETQYF. CDR3 DNA sequence: TGTGCCAGCAGCCAACCGGGACGTAGCGTTCAAGAGACCCAGTACTTC.

This clonotype was seen repeatedly, ten times or more. The chain joins TRBV20-1 to TRBJ2-7; weak D call: TRBD1 (6 bases). Germline CDR1 DFQATT, CDR2 SNEGSKA (reference sequence). Trimming left V 4 bases short and J 0 bases short, with 16 bases between. CDR3 length: 15 amino acids. The CDR3 loop is CSAIWDKGLSYEQYF. In DNA, the CDR3 is TGCAGTGCTATTTGGGACAAGGGCCTCTCCTACGAGCAGTACTTC.

This clonotype has a count of ten or more. The J gene is TRBJ2-1, the V gene TRBV5-1; perhaps D is TRBD1 or TRBD2 (5 bases each). Germline V gives CDR1 SGHRS, CDR2 YFSETQ. The CDR3 is made up of 15 amino acids. V was trimmed by 5 bases and J by 2 bases, leaving 14 bases between them. CDR3: CASSRDPGTYNEQFF. The CDR3 nucleotides read TGCGCCAGCAGTCGGGACCCCGGGACCTACAATGAGCAGTTCTTC.

A few counts support this clonotype. The chain joins TRBV12-3 or TRBV12-4 to TRBJ2-7, with 8 bases that match TRBD1. The CDR3 has 14 amino acids. With 5 bases clipped from V and 1 base from J, the junction kept 4 bases outside the gene matches. CDR3 region: CASSRGTGSYEQYF. CDR3 in DNA: TGTGCCAGCAGTCGGGGGACAGGATCCTACGAGCAGTACTTC.